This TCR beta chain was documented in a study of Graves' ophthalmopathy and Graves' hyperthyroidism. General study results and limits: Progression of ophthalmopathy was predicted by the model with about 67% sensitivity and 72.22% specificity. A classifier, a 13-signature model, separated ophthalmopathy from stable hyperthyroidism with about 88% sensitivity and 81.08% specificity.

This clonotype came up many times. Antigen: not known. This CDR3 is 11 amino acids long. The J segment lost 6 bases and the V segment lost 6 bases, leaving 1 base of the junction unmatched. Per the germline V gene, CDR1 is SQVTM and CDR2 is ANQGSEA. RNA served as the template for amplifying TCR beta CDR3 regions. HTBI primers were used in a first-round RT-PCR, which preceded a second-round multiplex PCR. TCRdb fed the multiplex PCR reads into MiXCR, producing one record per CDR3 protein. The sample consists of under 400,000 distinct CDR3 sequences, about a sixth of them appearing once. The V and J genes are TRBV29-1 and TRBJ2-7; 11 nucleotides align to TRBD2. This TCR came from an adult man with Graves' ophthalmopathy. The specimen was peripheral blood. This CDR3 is CSVTSGSEQYF. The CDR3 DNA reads TGCAGCGTCACTAGCGGGAGCGAGCAGTACTTC.